The 12 T cell receptor beta chains reported below all come from one sample, sequenced in a study of shared clonotypes between healthy human individuals. Here immunoSEQ multiplex PCR was the method, and the copy in TCRdb shows in-frame clones only, minus some. The sample lists a few hundred thousand clones, 77% occurring once. Specimen: PBMCs. The receptor source for this set is a woman between 40 and 55 years old in good health. Some clones in this sample may be carry-over from other donors' samples.

CDR3 DNA: TGTGCCAGTAGTACGCGAGACAGCACTTATGGCTACACCTTC. The encoded protein is CASSTRDSTYGYTF. The chain employs TRBV19 and TRBJ1-2, with D possibly TRBD1 on 5 matching bases. CDR1 LNHDA and CDR2 SQIVND come from the germline V gene (reference sequence). The CDR3 spans 14 residues. The V gene lost 4 bases and the J gene lost 5 bases, with 14 bases spanning the gap.

This clone occurred a few times. Compared with germline, one end of the junction differs, possibly owing to a read error. The rearrangement links TRBV27 to TRBJ2-7; TRBD1 matches at 11 bases. The CDR3 totals 17 residues. CDR1 MNHEY and CDR2 SMNVEV come from the germline V gene (reference sequence). CDR3 sequence (DNA): TGTGCCAGTAGTTTAAGATTTTGGGGACAGGGGGCCTACGAGCAGTACTTC. It encodes CASSLRFWGQGAYEQYF.

V gene TRBV6-6 combines with J gene TRBJ1-2; no firm D call. In germline, CDR1 is MNHNY, CDR2 SVGAGI (reference sequence). This CDR3 spans 13 amino acids. V was shortened by 0 bases and J by 4 bases, with 6 bases between the two germline ends. The CDR3 region has the DNA TGTGCCAGCAGTTACTCGTCCACCTATGGCTACACCTTC. Protein sequence: CASSYSSTYGYTF.

Note on this clone: Within the sample, other DNA sequences also encode this same CDR3. DNA for the CDR3: TGTGCCTGGAGTGTCGGGCAGAACTATGGCTACACCTTC. Amino acid sequence: CAWSVGQNYGYTF. V usage is TRBV30 and J usage is TRBJ1-2; D ambiguous. The CDR3 runs to 13 residues. Trimming took off 0 bases at V and 2 bases at J, with 7 bases between the two ends. Germline CDR1 and CDR2: GTSNPN and SVGIG (reference sequence). Filled out from reference TRBV30 and TRBJ1-2, the complete variable domain reads SQTIHQWPATLVQPVGSPLSLECTVEGTSNPNLYWYRQAAGRGLQLLFYSVGIGQISSEVPQNLSASRPQDRQFILSSKKLLLSDSGFYLCAWSVGQNYGYTFGSGTRLTVV.

This chain joins TRBV18 and TRBJ1-1, with a tentative D call TRBD1 (6 bases). V was cut by 6 bases and J by 7 bases, with 15 bases left in between. CDR1 and CDR2 (germline): KGHSH, LQKENI. This CDR3 has 13 residues. In DNA, the CDR3 is TGTGCCAGCTCCCCAGTGGAGGGGGGTGAAGCTTTCTTT. This sequence encodes CASSPVEGGEAFF.

The V call is TRBV9, the J call TRBJ2-7; no definite D call. The CDR3 has 14 residues. Germline V gene lookup returns CDR1 SGDLS and CDR2 YYNGEE. Trimming removed 4 bases from V and 4 bases from J, with 15 bases in between. This chain's CDR3 is CASSPRNGLYEQYF. Here the CDR3 DNA reads TGTGCCAGCAGCCCCAGGAACGGCTTGTACGAGCAGTACTTC.

This clone was counted a single time. The V gene is TRBV4-1, the J gene TRBJ1-5; D is unclear. Trimming cost V 1 base and J 6 bases, with 10 bases left between them. The CDR3 spans 14 residues. Germline V CDR1 and CDR2: MGHRA, YSYEKL. The CDR3 is CASSQAPIVQPQHF. In DNA, the CDR3 is TGCGCCAGCAGCCAAGCCCCGATTGTTCAGCCCCAGCATTTT.

The chain recombines TRBV7-2 with TRBJ1-2; 8 nucleotides line up with TRBD1. The CDR3 covers 17 residues. Germline V gene lookup returns CDR1 SGHTA and CDR2 FQGNSA. Trimming took 4 bases from V and 7 from J; bases not matched to a gene: 17. In nucleotides, the CDR3 is TGTGCCAGCAGCTCAGGGACAGGACTTCTCTCTGACTCTGGCTACACCTTC. Its translation: CASSSGTGLLSDSGYTF.

This chain connects TRBV7-2 to TRBJ2-2; D possibly corresponds to TRBD2 (6 bases). Germline V gene lookup returns CDR1 SGHTA and CDR2 FQGNSA. The ends were cut back, 7 bases at V and 1 base at J, with 10 bases in the middle. The CDR3 has 14 residues. The DNA of the CDR3 is TGTGCCAGCACCCGCGGGATGAACACCGGGGAGCTGTTTTTT. Its protein product is CASTRGMNTGELFF. The entire variable domain, with the rest obtained from reference TRBV7-2 and TRBJ2-2, is as follows: GAGVSQSPSNKVTEKGKDVELRCDPISGHTALYWYRQSLGQGLEFLIYFQGNSAPDKSGLPSDRFSAERTGGSVSTLTIQRTQQEDSAVYLCASTRGMNTGELFFGEGSRLTVL.

The V call is TRBV9, the J call TRBJ2-2; 7 bases align to TRBD1. The CDR3 covers 15 residues. V was clipped by 0 bases and J by 4 bases; unmatched bases: 3. Per germline, CDR1 SGDLS and CDR2 YYNGEE. As DNA, the CDR3 is TGTGCCAGCAGCGTAGGGGGACAGTTCACCGGGGAGCTGTTTTTT. Its protein is CASSVGGQFTGELFF.

This clone has ten or more counts. J is TRBJ1-5 and V is TRBV28; D possibly corresponds to TRBD1 (6 bases). This CDR3 spans 14 amino acids. CDR1 and CDR2 from the germline V gene are MDHEN and SYDVKM. V dropped 2 bases and J dropped 5 bases, with 10 bases sitting between them. The CDR3 bases are TGTGCCAGCAGTTTAGTGACAGGACATCAGCCCCAGCATTTT. The encoded protein is CASSLVTGHQPQHF.

The genes are TRBV25-1 and TRBJ1-5; D is ambiguous. The V end lost 2 bases, the J end lost 5 bases, and 7 bases lay between the germline ends. This CDR3 is built from 13 residues. Looked up from germline, CDR1 is MGHDK and CDR2 is SYGVNS. CDR3 protein: CASSEQIDQPQHF. The CDR3 region has the DNA TGTGCCAGCAGTGAACAGATTGATCAGCCCCAGCATTTT.